This T cell receptor (beta chain) was captured by sequencing in a study of T cell responses to AZD1222 COVID-19 vaccine. This CDR3 has 16 amino acids. J was trimmed by 7 bases and V by 0 bases; bases with no gene match: 6. CDR1 is SGHTA and CDR2 is FQGNSA in the germline V gene. Using immunoSEQ multiplex PCR, the repertoire was profiled, and TCRdb retains in-frame clones only, with some absent. The sample has about 93,000 clones, around 86% seen once; the top ten hold about 7.7%. This clonotype was sampled from an adult in good health. The sequenced sample was peripheral blood, obtained on day 0 of AZD1222 vaccination. The chain carries TRBV7-2 and TRBJ1-6, with 7 bases lining up with TRBD1. CDR3 loop: CASSLAQPGGNSPLHF. Here the CDR3 DNA reads TGTGCCAGCAGCTTAGCACAGCCAGGGGGGAATTCACCCCTCCACTTT.